The source of this T cell receptor (beta chain) is a study of Graves' ophthalmopathy and Graves' hyperthyroidism. Transcripts of RNA were the source for amplifying TCR beta CDR3 regions. An initial RT-PCR round employing HTBI primers preceded a second-round multiplex PCR. TCRdb analysed the multiplex PCR reads with MiXCR anew, one entry per CDR3 protein. In the table there are 500,000 to 700,000 distinct CDR3 sequences, about 20% of which are singletons. Trimming stripped 5 bases from V and 4 bases from J, with 17 bases between. CDR3 length: 15 amino acids. The rearrangement links TRBV12-3 or TRBV12-4 to TRBJ1-2; tentative D call: TRBD1 (5 bases). The sample comprised peripheral blood. The TCR originated in a woman between 18 and 30 years old with stable Graves' hyperthyroidism. Some clones in this sample may be carry-over from other donors' samples. CDR3 nucleotide sequence: TGTGCCAGCAGTCCGGGTTTCGGGGACGGCTATGGCTACACCTTC. Translating gives CASSPGFGDGYGYTF.